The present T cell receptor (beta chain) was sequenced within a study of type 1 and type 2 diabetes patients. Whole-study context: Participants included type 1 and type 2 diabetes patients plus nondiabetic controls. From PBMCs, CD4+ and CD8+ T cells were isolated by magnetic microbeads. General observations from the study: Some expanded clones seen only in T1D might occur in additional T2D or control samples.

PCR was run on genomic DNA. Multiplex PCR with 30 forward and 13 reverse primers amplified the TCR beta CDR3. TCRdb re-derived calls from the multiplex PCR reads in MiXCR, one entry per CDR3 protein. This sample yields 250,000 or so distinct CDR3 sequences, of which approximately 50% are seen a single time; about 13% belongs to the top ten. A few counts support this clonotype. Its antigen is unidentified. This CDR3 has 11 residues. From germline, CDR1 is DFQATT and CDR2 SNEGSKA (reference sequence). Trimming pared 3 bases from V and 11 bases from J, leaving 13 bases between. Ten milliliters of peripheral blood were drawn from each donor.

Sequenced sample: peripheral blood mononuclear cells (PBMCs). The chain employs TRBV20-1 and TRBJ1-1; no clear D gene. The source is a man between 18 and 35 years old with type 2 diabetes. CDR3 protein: CSASAPDTAFF. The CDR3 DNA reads TGCAGTGCTAGTGCCCCCGACACGGCTTTCTTT.